The 14 T cell receptor beta chains reported below all come from one sample, sequenced in a study of memory CD4+ T cells and cytomegalovirus serostatus. Single viable CD3+CD4+CD8-CD45RO+ cells were sorted as the memory CD4+ T cells. Sequenced by immunoSEQ multiplex PCR; TCRdb stores in-frame clones only, minus some. The data contain 55,000 to 60,000 clones, 81% of them singletons. Sequencing was carried out using memory CD4+ T cells from blood. All receptors come from an adult in good health and CMV-seronegative.

The chain links TRBV10-3 to TRBJ2-1, with 7 bases that match TRBD2. The ends lost 0 bases at V and 13 bases at J; junction bases unmatched: 18. The germline CDR1 and CDR2 sequences are ENHRY and SYGVKD. This CDR3 comprises 17 residues. CDR3 bases: TGTGCCATCAGTGAGTCGAATGTCTTAGCGGGCTCATCCGCTCAGTTCTTC. Protein product: CAISESNVLAGSSAQFF.

This clone was picked up one time. The V and J genes are TRBV5-5 and TRBJ1-5; TRBD1 is a possible D gene (5 bases). CDR1 and CDR2 from the germline V gene are SGHKS and YYEKEE (reference sequence). V was trimmed by 2 bases and J by 6 bases, leaving 9 bases between them. CDR3 size: 13 residues. The CDR3 nucleotides are TGTGCCAGCAGCTTACAGGAGCGTCAGCCCCAGCATTTT. As protein: CASSLQERQPQHF.

The chain joins TRBV7-2 to TRBJ1-1; D is possibly TRBD1 (5 bases). The germline V gene encodes CDR1 SGHTA and CDR2 FQGNSA. The CDR3 spans 12 residues. Trimming left V 5 bases short and J 6 bases short, with 10 bases between. The CDR3 loop is CASSPGGAEAFF. CDR3 nucleotide sequence: TGTGCCAGCAGCCCCGGGGGGGCTGAAGCTTTCTTT.

This clone showed up just a few times. The CDR3 DNA reads as TGTGCCAGCAGATTTGCGGGGGTGCTCACAGATACGCAGTATTTT. Its translation: CASRFAGVLTDTQYF. The chain is built from TRBV27 and TRBJ2-3; 7 bases fit TRBD2. The CDR3 loop spans 15 amino acids. Germline loops: CDR1 MNHEY, CDR2 SMNVEV (reference sequence). The ends lost 6 bases at V and 2 bases at J; junction bases unmatched: 8.

This clone was observed a single time. The CDR3 sequence is CAWTQGNYGYTF. CDR3 DNA: TGTGCCTGGACCCAGGGTAACTATGGCTACACCTTC. This sequence joins TRBV30 and TRBJ1-2, with D possibly TRBD1 on 5 matching bases. Between the trimmed V and J ends, which lost 4 bases and 1 base, there was a span of 7 bases. Germline V gives CDR1 GTSNPN, CDR2 SVGIG (reference sequence). The CDR3 consists of 12 residues.

The chain combines TRBV14 with TRBJ1-4, with D maybe TRBD1 (5 bases). The V end was cut by 4 bases, the J end by 8 bases, with 14 bases between. Looked up from germline, CDR1 is SGHDN and CDR2 is FVKESK. The CDR3 sequence is 14 residues long. CDR3 in amino acids: CASSLTQGGEKLFF. CDR3 in DNA: TGTGCCAGCAGCCTAACCCAGGGAGGGGAAAAACTGTTTTTT.

The rearrangement uses TRBV18 and TRBJ2-3; 10 nucleotides align to TRBD2. This CDR3 comprises 15 residues. After removal of 5 bases from V and 1 base from J, the junction contained 3 bases not matched to a gene. The V gene's germline CDR1 is KGHSH and CDR2 LQKENI. The CDR3 loop reads CASSAGTSGTDTQYF. CDR3 DNA: TGTGCCAGCTCAGCCGGGACTAGCGGCACAGATACGCAGTATTTT.

The chain employs TRBV19 and TRBJ2-2; tentative D call: TRBD2 (6 bases). CDR1 is LNHDA and CDR2 is SQIVND in the germline V gene (reference sequence). This CDR3 has 10 residues. The CDR3 DNA follows: TGTGCTAGGGACTCCGGGGAGCTGTTTTTT. Translated: CARDSGELFF.

The J gene is TRBJ2-1, the V gene TRBV10-2; 12 bases line up with TRBD2. J gave up 8 bases and V 7 bases, and 3 bases lay outside the gene matches. The length of the CDR3 is 13 residues. Per germline, CDR1 WSHSY and CDR2 SAAADI. The CDR3 region is CASKLAGGDEQFF. The CDR3 DNA reads as TGCGCCAGCAAGCTAGCGGGAGGGGATGAGCAGTTCTTC.

This chain connects TRBV25-1 to TRBJ2-7, with TRBD2 matching 7 bases. Germline V gene lookup returns CDR1 MGHDK and CDR2 SYGVNS. V dropped 5 bases and J dropped 6; count of bases not matched to a gene: 4. The CDR3 length is 12 residues. Here the CDR3 reads CASSRTGGEQYF. The CDR3, as DNA: TGTGCCAGCAGTCGGACGGGGGGCGAGCAGTACTTC.

Only one count was recorded for this clone. The chain links TRBV2 to TRBJ2-1; the match to TRBD2 covers 9 bases. V gave up 8 bases and J gave up 2 bases; unmatched junction bases: 7. This CDR3 has 15 amino acids. Per germline, CDR1 SNHLY and CDR2 FYNNEI. The CDR3 region has the DNA TGTGCCAGCCAATCGGCGGGAGGGACCTACAATGAGCAGTTCTTC. Translated, it gives CASQSAGGTYNEQFF.

This sequence joins TRBV7-9 and TRBJ1-6, with TRBD1 identical over 7 bases. The germline CDR1 and CDR2 sequences are SEHNR and FQNEAQ (reference sequence). With V trimmed by 1 base and J by 5 bases, 2 bases remained unmatched. CDR3 length equals 15 residues. The CDR3 nucleotides are TGTGCCAGCAGCTTAGGTACAGGGGATAATTCACCCCTCCACTTT. Translated, it gives CASSLGTGDNSPLHF.

The DNA for the CDR3 is TGTGCCAGCAGCCAATTTGGGGACTACGAGCAGTACTTC. Translating it yields CASSQFGDYEQYF. The V call is TRBV16, the J call TRBJ2-7; D not resolved. Germline values: CDR1 KGHSY, CDR2 FQNENV. The CDR3 covers 13 residues. Trimming cost V 1 base and J 3 bases, with 7 bases left between them.

The rearrangement joins TRBV29-1 to TRBJ2-1; no reliable D call. In germline, CDR1 is SQVTM, CDR2 ANQGSEA. V lost 4 bases, J lost 9 bases, and 22 bases lay in between. The CDR3 length is 15 residues. The CDR3, as DNA: TGCAGCGTTGCCTACATTGGGGAACAACAGCTTGAGCAGTTCTTC. It encodes CSVAYIGEQQLEQFF.